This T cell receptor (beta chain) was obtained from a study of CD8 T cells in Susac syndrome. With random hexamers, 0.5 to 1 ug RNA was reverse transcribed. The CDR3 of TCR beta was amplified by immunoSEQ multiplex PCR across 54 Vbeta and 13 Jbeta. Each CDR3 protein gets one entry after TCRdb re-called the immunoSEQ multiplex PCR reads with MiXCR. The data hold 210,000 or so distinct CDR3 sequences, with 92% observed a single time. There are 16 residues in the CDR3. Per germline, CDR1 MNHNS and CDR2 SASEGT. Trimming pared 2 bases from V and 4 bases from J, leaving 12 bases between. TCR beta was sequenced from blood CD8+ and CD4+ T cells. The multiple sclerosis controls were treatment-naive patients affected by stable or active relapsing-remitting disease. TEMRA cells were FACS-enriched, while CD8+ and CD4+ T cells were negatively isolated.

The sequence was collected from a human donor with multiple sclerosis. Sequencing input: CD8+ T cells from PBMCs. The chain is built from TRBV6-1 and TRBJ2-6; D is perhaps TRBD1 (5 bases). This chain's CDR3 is CASSELGDSGANVLTF. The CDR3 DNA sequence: TGTGCCAGCAGTGAACTAGGGGATTCCGGGGCCAACGTCCTGACTTTC.